This TCR beta chain stems from a study of Ad26.COV2.S vaccination and SARS-CoV-2 variants. Only one count was recorded for this clone. Antigen unknown. The data were produced by immunoSEQ multiplex PCR, yet TCRdb's version contains in-frame clones alone and is incomplete. The sample carries 290,000 or so clones, approximately 89% recorded once. Findings and caveats of the study: Estimates derived from TCR breadth and depth analyses may have underestimated total T cell responses.

The CDR3 sequence is 15 residues long. CDR1 is SGDLS, CDR2 YYNGEE, per germline. V was pared by 0 bases and J by 0 bases, with 6 bases between. Treatment reported: around 19 received Ad26.COV2.S at low or high dose, single or two shots; about 5 received placebo; per-sample allocation not given. Day 63 after the first vaccine or placebo injection was the time point for sampling. This receptor was identified in a person aged 18 to 59 who received the Ad26.COV2.S COVID-19 vaccine or a placebo. Here the sequenced sample was peripheral blood, taken in a trial of Ad26.COV2.S vaccine versus placebo. The chain is built from TRBV9 and TRBJ2-2; no firm D call. CDR3 sequence reads: CASSVGTSNTGELFF. Here the CDR3 DNA reads TGTGCCAGCAGCGTAGGAACCTCGAACACCGGGGAGCTGTTTTTT.